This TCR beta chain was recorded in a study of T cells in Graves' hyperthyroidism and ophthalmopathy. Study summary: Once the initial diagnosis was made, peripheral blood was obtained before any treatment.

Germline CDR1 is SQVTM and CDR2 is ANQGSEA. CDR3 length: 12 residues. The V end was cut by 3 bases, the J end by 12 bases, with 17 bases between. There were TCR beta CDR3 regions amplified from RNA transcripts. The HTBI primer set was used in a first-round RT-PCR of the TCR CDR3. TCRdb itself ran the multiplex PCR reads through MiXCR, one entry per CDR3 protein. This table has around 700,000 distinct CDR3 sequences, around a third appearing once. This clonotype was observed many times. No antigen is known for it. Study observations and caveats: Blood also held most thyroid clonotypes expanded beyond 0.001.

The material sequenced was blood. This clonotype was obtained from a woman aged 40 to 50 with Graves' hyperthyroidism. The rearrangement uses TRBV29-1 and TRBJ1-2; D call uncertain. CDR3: CSVDRTGLSNTF. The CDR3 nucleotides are TGCAGCGTTGACCGGACCGGATTGAGCAACACCTTC.